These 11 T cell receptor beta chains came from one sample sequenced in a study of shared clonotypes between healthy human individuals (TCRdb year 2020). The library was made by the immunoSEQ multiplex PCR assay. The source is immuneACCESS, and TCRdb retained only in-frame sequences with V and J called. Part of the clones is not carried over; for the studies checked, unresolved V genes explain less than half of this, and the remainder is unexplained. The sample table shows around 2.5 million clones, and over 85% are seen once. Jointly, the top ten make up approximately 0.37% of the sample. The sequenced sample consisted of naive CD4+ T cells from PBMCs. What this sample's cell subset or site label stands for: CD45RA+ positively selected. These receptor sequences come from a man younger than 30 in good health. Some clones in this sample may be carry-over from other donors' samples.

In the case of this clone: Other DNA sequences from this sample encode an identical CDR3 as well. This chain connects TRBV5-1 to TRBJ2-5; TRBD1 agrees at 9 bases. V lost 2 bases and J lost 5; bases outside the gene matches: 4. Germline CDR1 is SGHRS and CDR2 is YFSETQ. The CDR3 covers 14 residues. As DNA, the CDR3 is TGCGCCAGCAGCTTACAGGGGGCGGAGGAGACCCAGTACTTC. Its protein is CASSLQGAEETQYF.

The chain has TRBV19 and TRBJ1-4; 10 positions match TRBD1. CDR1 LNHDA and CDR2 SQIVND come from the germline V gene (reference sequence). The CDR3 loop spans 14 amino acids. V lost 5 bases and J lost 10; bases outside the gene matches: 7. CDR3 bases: TGTGCCAGTAGTGCCGACAGGGGGCGGCGAAAACTGTTTTTT. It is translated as CASSADRGRRKLFF.

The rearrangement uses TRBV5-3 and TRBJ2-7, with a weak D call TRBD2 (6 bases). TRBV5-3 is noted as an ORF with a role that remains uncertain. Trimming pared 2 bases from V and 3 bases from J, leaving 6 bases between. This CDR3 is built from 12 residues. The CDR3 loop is CARSFGSYEQYF. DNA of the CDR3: TGTGCCAGAAGCTTCGGGAGCTACGAGCAGTACTTC.

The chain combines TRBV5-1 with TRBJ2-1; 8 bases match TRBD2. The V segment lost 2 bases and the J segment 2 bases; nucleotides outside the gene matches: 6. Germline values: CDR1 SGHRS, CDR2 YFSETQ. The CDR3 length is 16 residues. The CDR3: CASSFPSGRTYNEQFF. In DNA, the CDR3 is TGCGCCAGCAGCTTCCCAAGCGGGAGAACCTACAATGAGCAGTTCTTC. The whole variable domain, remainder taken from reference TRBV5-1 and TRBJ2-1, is KAGVTQTPRYLIKTRGQQVTLSCSPISGHRSVSWYQQTPGQGLQFLFEYFSETQRNKGNFPGRFSGRQFSNSRSEMNVSTLELGDSALYLCASSFPSGRTYNEQFFGPGTRLTVL.

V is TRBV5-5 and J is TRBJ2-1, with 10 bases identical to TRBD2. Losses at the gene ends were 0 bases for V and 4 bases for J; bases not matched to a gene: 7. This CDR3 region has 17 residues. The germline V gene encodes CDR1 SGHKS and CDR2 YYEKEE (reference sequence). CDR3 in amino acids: CASSLEFRSGRYNEQFF. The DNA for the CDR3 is TGTGCCAGCAGCTTGGAGTTTCGTAGCGGGAGGTACAATGAGCAGTTCTTC.

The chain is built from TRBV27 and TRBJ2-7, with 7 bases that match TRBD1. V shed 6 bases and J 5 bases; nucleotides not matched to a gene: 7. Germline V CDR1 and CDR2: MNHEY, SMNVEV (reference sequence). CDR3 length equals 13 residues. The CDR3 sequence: CASRDRVRHEQYF. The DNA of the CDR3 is TGTGCCAGCAGAGACAGGGTACGGCACGAGCAGTACTTC.

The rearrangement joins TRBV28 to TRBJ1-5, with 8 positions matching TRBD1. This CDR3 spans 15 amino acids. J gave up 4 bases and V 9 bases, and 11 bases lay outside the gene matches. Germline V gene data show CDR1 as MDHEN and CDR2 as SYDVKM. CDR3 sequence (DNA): TGTGCCAGTACTACAGGGGGAGTAAAAAATCAGCCCCAGCATTTT. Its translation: CASTTGGVKNQPQHF.

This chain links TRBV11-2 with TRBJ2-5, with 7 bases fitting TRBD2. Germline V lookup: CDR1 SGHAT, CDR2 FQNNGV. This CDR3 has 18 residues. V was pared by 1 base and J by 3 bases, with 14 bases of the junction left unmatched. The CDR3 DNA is TGTGCCAGCAGCTTAGTCCCCCTCTATGGGGGAGGGAAAGAGACCCAGTACTTC. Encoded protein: CASSLVPLYGGGKETQYF.

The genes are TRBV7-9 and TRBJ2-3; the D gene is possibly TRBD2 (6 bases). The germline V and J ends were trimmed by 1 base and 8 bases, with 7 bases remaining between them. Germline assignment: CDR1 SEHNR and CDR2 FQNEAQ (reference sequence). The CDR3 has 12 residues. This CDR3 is CASSLGGGTQYF. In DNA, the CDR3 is TGTGCCAGCAGCTTAGGGGGAGGTACGCAGTATTTT.

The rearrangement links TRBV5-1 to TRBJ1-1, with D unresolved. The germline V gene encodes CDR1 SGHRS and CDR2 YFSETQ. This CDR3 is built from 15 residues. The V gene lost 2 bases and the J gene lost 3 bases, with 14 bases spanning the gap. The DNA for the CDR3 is TGCGCCAGCAGCTTTACGGCACTCATGGACACTGAAGCTTTCTTT. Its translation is CASSFTALMDTEAFF.

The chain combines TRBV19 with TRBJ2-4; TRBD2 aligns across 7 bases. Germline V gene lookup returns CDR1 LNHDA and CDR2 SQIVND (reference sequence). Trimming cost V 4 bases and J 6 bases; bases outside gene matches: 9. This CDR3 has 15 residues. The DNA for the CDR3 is TGTGCCAGTAGTAGGGGTTTGGGCGGGAGAAACATTCAGTACTTC. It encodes CASSRGLGGRNIQYF.